The T cell receptor beta chain described here comes from a study of T-cell memory formation after mild COVID-19 (dated by TCRdb to about 2021). Regarding the study in general: TCR sequence clusters from the two donors were found to be largely donor specific. T-cell clones expanding and contracting after mild COVID-19 in a couple of donors were tracked by longitudinal TCRalpha and TCRbeta repertoire sequencing. The cohort comprised two young, previously healthy adult volunteers, one female and one male.

CDR1 SNHLY and CDR2 FYNNEI are derived from the germline V gene. Including cysteine and phenylalanine, the CDR3 has 13 amino acids. Only the CDR3 part of the read is kept: 39 bases, read in frame from the first base. The junction carries 14 bases between V and J, which are trimmed by 4 bases and 8 bases respectively. Beyond this particular receptor, the publication reports: The study included only a couple of mild cases, and larger cohorts that include severe cases with pre-infection samples were judged to be necessary. Contracting CD4+ clones were found mainly in CM and EM memory subsets, while CD8+ clones were enriched in EMRA. Some responding clones were detected in pre-infection memory, which suggested that pre-existing cross-reactive memory T cells had joined the SARS-CoV-2 response. From day 15 to 85, contracting clones showed balanced CD4/CD8 phenotypes, whereas a second wave of clones that expanded from day 15 to 37 leaned towards CD4+. SARS-CoV-2 specificity was not confirmed for the second-wave clones peaking on day 37.

As to this clonotype: Its antigen specificity is not known. No per-base quality is available; no much larger clone lies one base away.

PBMCs were isolated by Ficoll-Paque density gradient centrifugation. Instrument used: Illumina NovaSeq 6000. cDNA libraries for TCRalpha and TCRbeta were prepared by 5'RACE using constant-segment primers, with sample barcodes and unique molecular identifiers added. Trizol reagent was used to extract RNA from every sample. Library amplification was performed in two PCR steps, and a second sample barcode and Illumina TruSeq adapters were introduced in the second step. Libraries were sequenced on an Illumina NovaSeq with 2 x 150 bp paired-end reads. Per the original workflow: With migec v1.2.7, reads were demultiplexed and then collapsed into UMI-guided consensus sequences. Using mixcr v2.1.11, UMI consensuses were aligned to TRA and TRB V and J templates and then assembled into clonotypes. Expanded or contracted clonotypes were those called significant by both edgeR and NoisET, with noise models trained on biological replicates. For edgeR calls, a false discovery rate-adjusted p below 0.01 and a log2 fold-change threshold of 1 were applied. As an exploratory analysis of dynamics, max-normalized trajectories of the 1000 most abundant clonotypes were examined with PCA combined with hierarchical clustering. The CD4 or CD8 phenotype of responding clones was assigned using the separately sequenced CD4+ and CD8+ repertoires. TCRdb redid the processing of the public reads, applying fastp at Q25 and MiXCR, and retained in-frame beta chains. Merged by CDR3 protein, the rows form single entries marked with the most common genes and DNA. TCRdb, not the authors, supplied the V and J calls. The sample table lists hundreds of thousands of distinct CDR3 sequences, under 30% of them with a count of one. Approximately 12% of the sample is taken by the ten largest.

The material sequenced was PBMCs or a T cell subset sorted from them (not recorded which). The receptor comes from an adult woman who had mild COVID-19 (a few samples of this study predate the infection). The sample titles of this study are shuffled in the database, so cell type and time point are left out; the donor was told from shared clones. The chain was built from TRBV2 and TRBJ1-2, with no confidently assigned D gene. The DNA reads TGTGCCAGCAGTGGTGGGCCCTTGGGAGGCTACACCTTC. The encoded protein is CASSGGPLGGYTF. Reference TRBV2 and TRBJ1-2 genes cover what lies past the CDR3, so the full variable domain is EPEVTQTPSHQVTQMGQEVILRCVPISNHLYFYWYRQILGQKVEFLVSFYNNEISEKSEIFDDQFSVERPDGSNFTLKIRSTKLEDSAMYFCASSGGPLGGYTFGSGTRLTVV.